This T cell receptor (beta chain) was sequenced in a study of Graves' ophthalmopathy and Graves' hyperthyroidism. Overall study results and limits: Most clonotypes expanded in thyroid above 0.001 frequency were present in blood too.

A word on this clonotype: Its target is not known. Since no conserved phenylalanine or tryptophan closes the CDR3, a read error is the likely cause.

The stable label applied to hyperthyroidism with no ophthalmopathy within 18 months of follow-up. CDR3 size: 14 residues. The germline V gene encodes CDR1 SGDLS and CDR2 YYNGEE. Trimming pared 3 bases from V and 5 bases from J, leaving 11 bases between. Amplification from RNA transcripts yielded the TCR beta CDR3 regions. First-round RT-PCR employed HTBI primers, with a second-round multiplex PCR after it. TCRdb re-analysed the multiplex PCR reads in MiXCR, keeping a single row per CDR3 protein. The table lists around 400,000 distinct CDR3 sequences, about 21% of them singletons. The TCR comes from a young woman with stable Graves' hyperthyroidism. The chain is built from TRBV9 and TRBJ2-2; D is possibly TRBD2 (5 bases). Sequenced sample: peripheral blood. CDR3 sequence (DNA): TGTGCCAGCAGCGAGTCGGGGTTAACCGGGGAGCTGTTTTCT. Translation: CASSESGLTGELFS.